What follows is one T cell receptor (beta chain) and its context. A sample-barcoded 5' primer and a J-beta primer mix were used in a second PCR of roughly 7 to 11 cycles. From the 5' RACE reads, TCRdb called clonotypes with MiXCR, one entry per CDR3 protein. The table has roughly 1.9 million distinct CDR3 sequences, 30% to 40% seen once. Germline V gene sequence: CDR1 SGHRS, CDR2 YFSETQ. V was shortened by 4 bases and J by 1 base, with 11 bases between the two germline ends. This CDR3 contains 14 residues. The data were obtained in a study of blood T cells in healthy people across ages. The V call is TRBV5-1, the J call TRBJ1-1; D remains unclear. Source material: blood. The clonotype originates from a human donor in good health. Here the CDR3 reads CASSPPMENTEAFF. CDR3 coding DNA: TGCGCCAGCAGCCCTCCCATGGAGAACACTGAAGCTTTCTTT.